Below, 23 T cell receptor beta chains from the same sample are listed, as sequenced in a study of cytomegalovirus exposure and HLA in healthy donors. TCRdb's copy holds only in-frame clones and misses some; the assay was immunoSEQ multiplex PCR. The sample lists some 250,000 clones, around 90% occurring once. Sequencing input: PBMCs. These receptors were collected from a woman aged 18-29 years in good health and CMV-seronegative.

The chain combines TRBV5-4 with TRBJ2-1, with TRBD2 as a possible D gene (6 bases). Trimming cost V 4 bases and J 8 bases, with 13 bases left between them. This CDR3 comprises 13 residues. Germline-derived CDR1 and CDR2 are SGHNT and YYREEE (reference sequence). This CDR3 reads CASSPMGGYEQFF. The CDR3 region has the DNA TGTGCCAGCAGCCCAATGGGGGGATATGAGCAGTTCTTC.

The genes are TRBV4-1 and TRBJ1-1, with D uncertain. V dropped 0 bases and J dropped 4 bases, with 6 bases sitting between them. The CDR3 is made up of 13 amino acids. Germline CDR1 MGHRA, CDR2 YSYEKL. The CDR3 region has the DNA TGCGCCAGCAGCCAAGATTTTCGCACTGAAGCTTTCTTT. This codes for CASSQDFRTEAFF.

CDR3 DNA: TGTGCCAGCAGCGACCGGGGGGGGAACACTGAAGCTTTCTTT. Protein product: CASSDRGGNTEAFF. The chain is built from TRBV7-6 and TRBJ1-1; D possibly corresponds to TRBD1 (5 bases). The CDR3 spans 14 residues. Germline V lookup: CDR1 SGHVS, CDR2 FNYEAQ. V lost 5 bases to trimming and J lost 1 base, with 11 bases between them.

This chain connects TRBV9 to TRBJ2-2; tentatively, D is TRBD2 (5 bases). V was clipped by 0 bases and J by 9 bases, with 9 bases between them. The CDR3 totals 13 residues. The germline V gene has CDR1 SGDLS and CDR2 YYNGEE. CDR3 sequence (DNA): TGTGCCAGCAGCGTAGCGGAGGTCCGGGAGCTGTTTTTT. Its protein is CASSVAEVRELFF. The variable domain in full, with the rest retrieved from reference TRBV9 and TRBJ2-2, is DSGVTQTPKHLITATGQRVTLRCSPRSGDLSVYWYQQSLDQGLQFLIQYYNGEERAKGNILERFSAQQFPDLHSELNLSSLELGDSALYFCASSVAEVRELFFGEGSRLTVL.

The chain employs TRBV4-3 and TRBJ2-1; no reliable D call. The CDR3 spans 13 residues. Between the trimmed V and J ends, which lost 0 bases and 10 bases, there was a span of 10 bases. The germline V gene has CDR1 LGHNA and CDR2 YSLEER. CDR3 region: CASSQDRVTEQFF. For the CDR3, the DNA is TGCGCCAGCAGCCAAGATCGGGTAACAGAGCAGTTCTTC.

The count of this clone is one. J is TRBJ1-1 and V is TRBV18; TRBD1 agrees at 7 bases. Germline values: CDR1 KGHSH, CDR2 LQKENI. V lost 1 base to trimming and J lost 1 base; unmatched junction nucleotides: 3. The CDR3 is 15 amino acids. This CDR3 reads CASSPLRTGNTEAFF. As DNA, the CDR3 is TGTGCCAGCTCACCACTGAGGACAGGGAACACTGAAGCTTTCTTT.

This sequence joins TRBV28 and TRBJ1-2, with 7 nucleotides matching TRBD1. The CDR3 spans 16 residues. Looked up from germline, CDR1 is MDHEN and CDR2 is SYDVKM. V lost 5 bases to trimming and J lost 1 base; unmatched junction nucleotides: 10. CDR3 in amino acids: CASSRPGTEGNYGYTF. The CDR3 region has the DNA TGTGCCAGCAGTCGCCCAGGGACAGAGGGTAACTATGGCTACACCTTC.

V usage is TRBV6-1 and J usage is TRBJ1-3; TRBD1 might be the D (5 bases). Deletions cut 0 bases from V and 0 bases from J, with 6 bases between. The length of the CDR3 is 15 residues. Germline CDR1 is MNHNS and CDR2 is SASEGT. The CDR3 loop is CASSEADSSGNTIYF. Here the CDR3 DNA reads TGTGCCAGCAGTGAAGCCGACAGCTCTGGAAACACCATATATTTT.

This clone was seen just once. This chain connects TRBV30 to TRBJ1-5; D not certain. The CDR3 runs 13 residues. V dropped 3 bases and J dropped 0 bases, with 6 bases sitting between them. The germline gives CDR1 GTSNPN, CDR2 SVGIG (reference sequence). The CDR3 sequence: CAWSRASNQPQHF. Written as DNA, the CDR3 is TGTGCCTGGAGCCGAGCTAGCAATCAGCCCCAGCATTTT.

Only a few counts were recorded for this clone. The chain is built from TRBV11-2 and TRBJ1-2; 8 positions match TRBD1. The CDR3 spans 13 residues. With V trimmed by 5 bases and J by 6 bases, 5 bases remained unmatched. CDR1 SGHAT and CDR2 FQNNGV come from the germline V gene. In DNA form, the CDR3 reads TGTGCCAGCAGCCAGACAGGGGTCAATGGCTACACCTTC. This sequence encodes CASSQTGVNGYTF.

The chain links TRBV6-5 to TRBJ2-1, with TRBD2 identical over 9 bases. This CDR3 has 15 amino acids. Germline loops: CDR1 MNHEY, CDR2 SVGAGI. J gave up 2 bases and V 5 bases, and 4 bases lay outside the gene matches. The CDR3 region has the DNA TGTGCCAGCAGTCGCGGGGGGGATACCTACAATGAGCAGTTCTTC. The encoded protein is CASSRGGDTYNEQFF.

The V call is TRBV28, the J call TRBJ2-7; D might be TRBD1 (5 bases). The V end was cut by 3 bases, the J end by 2 bases, with 11 bases between. CDR3 length equals 14 residues. Germline assignment: CDR1 MDHEN and CDR2 SYDVKM. DNA for the CDR3: TGTGCCAGCAGTTTTACAGGCGCAACCTACGAGCAGTACGTC. Its protein product is CASSFTGATYEQYV.

This chain joins TRBV28 and TRBJ2-1, with TRBD1 matching 9 bases. With V trimmed by 5 bases and J by 0 bases, 2 bases remained unmatched. The CDR3 loop spans 15 amino acids. CDR1 is MDHEN, CDR2 SYDVKM, per germline. Here the CDR3 reads CASSMDRGSYNEQFF. The CDR3 region has the DNA TGTGCCAGCAGTATGGACAGGGGCTCCTACAATGAGCAGTTCTTC.

This clone has a single count. The rearrangement links TRBV10-1 to TRBJ2-1; D might be TRBD2 (5 bases). The CDR3 has 15 residues. Trimming left V 4 bases short and J 8 bases short, with 18 bases between. Germline CDR1 reads WNHNN; CDR2 reads SYGVQD (reference sequence). CDR3 coding DNA: TGCGCCAGCAGTGGACTATCGGACCCTCAGGATGAGCAGTTCTTC. It is translated as CASSGLSDPQDEQFF.

This clone was detected only once. V usage is TRBV28 and J usage is TRBJ1-2; TRBD1 matches 11 bases. Per germline, CDR1 MDHEN and CDR2 SYDVKM. The V and J ends lost 5 bases and 5 bases, in that order; junction bases with no gene match: 7. There are 15 residues in the CDR3. The CDR3 reads CASSPQDRGRYGYTF. DNA for the CDR3: TGTGCCAGCAGTCCCCAGGACAGGGGGCGTTATGGCTACACCTTC.

The CDR3 reads CASSSNREVAFF. The CDR3, as DNA: TGTGCCAGCAGCTCAAACAGGGAAGTAGCTTTCTTT. This chain uses TRBV7-2 with TRBJ1-1; a weak D match, TRBD1 (6 bases). Trimming removed 4 bases at V and 10 bases at J, with 13 bases between. Per germline, CDR1 SGHTA and CDR2 FQGNSA. The CDR3 runs 12 residues.

V and J are TRBV15 and TRBJ2-3, with D tentatively TRBD2 (7 bases). This CDR3 is built from 18 residues. V lost 5 bases, J lost 2 bases, and 23 bases lay in between. Germline V CDR1 and CDR2: LNHNV, YYDKDF (reference sequence). The CDR3 loop reads CATSGGALRGGITDTQYF. The CDR3 nucleotides read TGTGCCACCAGCGGGGGGGCTCTTCGTGGCGGGATCACAGATACGCAGTATTTT.

The chain carries TRBV28 and TRBJ1-2; D is ambiguous. Germline lookup yields CDR1 MDHEN and CDR2 SYDVKM. This CDR3 has 13 residues. Between the trimmed V and J ends, which lost 5 bases and 4 bases, there was a span of 11 bases. CDR3 loop: CASSPLGSYGYTF. The CDR3 DNA is TGTGCCAGCAGTCCCTTGGGCAGCTATGGCTACACCTTC.

The chain combines TRBV7-8 with TRBJ1-5, with D tentatively TRBD1 (5 bases). With 1 base removed from V and 3 bases from J, the gap between germline ends came to 7 bases. The length of the CDR3 is 14 residues. From germline, CDR1 is SGHVS and CDR2 FQNEAQ. The CDR3 DNA is TGTGCCAGCAGCTTAGTGGACATCAATCAGCCCCAGCATTTT. This sequence encodes CASSLVDINQPQHF.

This sequence joins TRBV18 and TRBJ2-7, with 10 bases fitting TRBD2. The CDR3 loop spans 18 amino acids. Trimming at V came to 4 bases and at J to 2 bases, leaving 14 bases not matched to a gene. Germline V CDR1 and CDR2: KGHSH, LQKENI. The CDR3 region is CASSQKATSGATPYEQYF. The CDR3 bases are TGTGCCAGCTCACAAAAGGCAACTAGCGGGGCGACACCCTACGAGCAGTACTTC.

The CDR3 bases are TGTGCCAGTAGTATGGGGGGGATGATTGGCGAGCAGTACTTC. It is translated as CASSMGGMIGEQYF. The rearrangement uses TRBV19 and TRBJ2-7; 7 bases align to TRBD2. Germline lookup yields CDR1 LNHDA and CDR2 SQIVND (reference sequence). This CDR3 is 14 amino acids long. J gave up 6 bases and V 3 bases, and 8 bases lay outside the gene matches.

The J gene is TRBJ2-5, the V gene TRBV30, with no clear D. Trimming removed 0 bases at V and 2 bases at J, with 13 bases between. Germline CDR1 is GTSNPN and CDR2 is SVGIG (reference sequence). The CDR3 is 15 amino acids. CDR3 sequence reads: CAWSVQITPQETQYF. CDR3 bases: TGTGCCTGGAGTGTACAAATAACGCCTCAAGAGACCCAGTACTTC.

V usage is TRBV6-1 and J usage is TRBJ2-3; 7 bases match TRBD2. The CDR3 consists of 15 residues. Germline values: CDR1 MNHNS, CDR2 SASEGT. Trimming at V came to 6 bases and at J to 2 bases, leaving 8 bases not matched to a gene. As DNA, the CDR3 is TGTGCCAGCAGGGAAACTAGCGCCTTCACAGATACGCAGTATTTT. It translates to CASRETSAFTDTQYF.